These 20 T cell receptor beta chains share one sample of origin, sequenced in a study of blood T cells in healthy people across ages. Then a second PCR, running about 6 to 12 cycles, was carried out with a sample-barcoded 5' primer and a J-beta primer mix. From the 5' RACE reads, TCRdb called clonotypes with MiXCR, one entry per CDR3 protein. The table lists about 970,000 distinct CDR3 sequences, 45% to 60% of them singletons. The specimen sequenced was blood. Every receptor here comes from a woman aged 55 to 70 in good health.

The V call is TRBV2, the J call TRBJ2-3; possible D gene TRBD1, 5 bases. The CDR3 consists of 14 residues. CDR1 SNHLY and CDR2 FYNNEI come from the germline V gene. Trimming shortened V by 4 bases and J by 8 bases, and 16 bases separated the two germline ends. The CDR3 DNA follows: TGTGCCAGCAGTGTCGGTCAGGGAATTGGTACGCAGTATTTT. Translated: CASSVGQGIGTQYF.

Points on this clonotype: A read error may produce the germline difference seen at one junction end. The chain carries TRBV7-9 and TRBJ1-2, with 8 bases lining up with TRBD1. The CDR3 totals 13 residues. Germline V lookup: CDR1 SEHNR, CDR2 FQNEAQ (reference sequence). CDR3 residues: CASSRTGLYSYTF. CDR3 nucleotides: TGTGCCAGCAGCCGGACAGGGCTCTATAGCTACACCTTC.

Here the CDR3 reads CASSVGPPAYEQYF. CDR3 coding DNA: TGTGCCAGCAGCGTAGGGCCTCCCGCCTACGAGCAGTACTTC. V is TRBV9 and J is TRBJ2-7, with D unresolved. Trimming left V 0 bases short and J 2 bases short, with 9 bases between. Germline loops: CDR1 SGDLS, CDR2 YYNGEE. This CDR3 has 14 amino acids.

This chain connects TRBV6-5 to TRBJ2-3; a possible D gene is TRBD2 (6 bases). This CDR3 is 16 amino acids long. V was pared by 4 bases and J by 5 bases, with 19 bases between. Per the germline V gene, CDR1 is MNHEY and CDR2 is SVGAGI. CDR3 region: CASSWQGGTGGDTQYF. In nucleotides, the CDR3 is TGTGCCAGCAGTTGGCAGGGAGGAACCGGGGGAGATACGCAGTATTTT.

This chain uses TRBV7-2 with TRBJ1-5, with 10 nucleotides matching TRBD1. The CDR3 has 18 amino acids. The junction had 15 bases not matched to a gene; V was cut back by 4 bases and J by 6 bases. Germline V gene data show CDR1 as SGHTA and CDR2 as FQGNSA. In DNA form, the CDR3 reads TGTGCCAGCAGCTGGAAGGGGACAGGGGAAAGCCTTGGTCAGCCCCAGCATTTT. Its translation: CASSWKGTGESLGQPQHF.

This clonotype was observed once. CDR3 DNA sequence: TGTGCCAGCAGTTTTACGGGAGTCGGCACAGATACGCAGTATTTT. Protein: CASSFTGVGTDTQYF. This chain connects TRBV12-3 or TRBV12-4 to TRBJ2-3; TRBD2 might be the D (6 bases). The CDR3 extends over 15 amino acids. Trimming pared 3 bases from V and 1 base from J, leaving 11 bases between.

CDR3: CASKLVANLQETQYF. CDR3 nucleotide sequence: TGCGCCAGCAAGTTGGTGGCGAATCTCCAAGAGACCCAGTACTTC. The V call is TRBV5-1, the J call TRBJ2-5, with D uncertain. Germline V gene sequence: CDR1 SGHRS, CDR2 YFSETQ. V lost 6 bases, J lost 1 base, and 16 bases lay in between. The CDR3 has 15 residues.

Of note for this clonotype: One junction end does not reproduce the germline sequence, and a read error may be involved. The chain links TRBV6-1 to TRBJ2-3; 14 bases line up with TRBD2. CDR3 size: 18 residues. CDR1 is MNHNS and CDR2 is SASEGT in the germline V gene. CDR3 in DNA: TGTGCCAGCAGGCGCACACCCGGGACTAGCGGGAGCACAGGTACGCAGTATTTT. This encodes CASRRTPGTSGSTGTQYF.

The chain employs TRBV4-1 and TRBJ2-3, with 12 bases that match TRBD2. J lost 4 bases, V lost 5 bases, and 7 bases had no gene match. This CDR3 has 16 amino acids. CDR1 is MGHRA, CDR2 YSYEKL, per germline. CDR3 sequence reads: CASSFRTSGTSDTQYF. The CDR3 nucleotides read TGCGCCAGCAGCTTCCGGACTAGCGGGACATCAGATACGCAGTATTTT.

The CDR3 loop reads CASSQGVGGVGNEQFF. The CDR3 DNA is TGCGCCAGCAGCCAAGGAGTCGGGGGCGTAGGCAATGAGCAGTTCTTC. The rearrangement links TRBV4-3 to TRBJ2-1, with D perhaps being TRBD1 or TRBD2 (6 bases each). This CDR3 is 16 amino acids long. Trimming stripped 1 base from V and 6 bases from J, with 16 bases between. Per germline, CDR1 LGHNA and CDR2 YSLEER.

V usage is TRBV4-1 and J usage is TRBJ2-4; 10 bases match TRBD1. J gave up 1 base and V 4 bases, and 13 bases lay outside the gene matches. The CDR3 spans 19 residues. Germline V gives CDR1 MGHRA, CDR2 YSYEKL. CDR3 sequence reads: CASSLPGTGVIMAKNIQYF. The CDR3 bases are TGCGCCAGCAGCCTTCCCGGGACAGGGGTAATTATGGCCAAAAACATTCAGTACTTC.

This CDR3 is CASSYGGGFTDTQYF. The DNA for the CDR3 is TGTGCCAGCAGTTACGGGGGAGGGTTCACAGATACGCAGTATTTT. The chain is built from TRBV6-2 or TRBV6-3 and TRBJ2-3; 7 bases fit TRBD2. With V trimmed by 2 bases and J by 2 bases, 4 bases remained unmatched. The germline V gene has CDR1 MNHEY and CDR2 SVGEGT. The CDR3 consists of 15 residues.

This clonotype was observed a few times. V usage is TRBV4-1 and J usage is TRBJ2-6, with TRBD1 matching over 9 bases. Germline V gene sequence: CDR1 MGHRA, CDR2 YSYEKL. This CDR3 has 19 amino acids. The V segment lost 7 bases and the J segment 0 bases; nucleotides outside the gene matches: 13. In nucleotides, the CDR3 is TGCGCCAGCACCCCACTCGGACAGGGGACCCCCTCTGGGGCCAACGTCCTGACTTTC. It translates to CASTPLGQGTPSGANVLTF.

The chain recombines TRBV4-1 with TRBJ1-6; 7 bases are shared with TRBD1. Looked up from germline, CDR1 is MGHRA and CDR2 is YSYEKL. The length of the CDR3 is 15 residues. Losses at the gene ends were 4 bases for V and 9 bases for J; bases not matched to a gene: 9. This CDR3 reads CASSLERDSFSPLHF. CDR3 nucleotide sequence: TGCGCCAGCAGCCTAGAACGGGACAGTTTTTCACCCCTCCACTTT.

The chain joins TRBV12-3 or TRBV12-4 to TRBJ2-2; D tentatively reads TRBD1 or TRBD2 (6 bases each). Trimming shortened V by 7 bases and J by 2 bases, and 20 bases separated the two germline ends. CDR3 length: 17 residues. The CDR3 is CASNPARGDFNTGELFF. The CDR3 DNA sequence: TGTGCCAGCAACCCTGCAAGGGGGGATTTTAACACCGGGGAGCTGTTTTTT.

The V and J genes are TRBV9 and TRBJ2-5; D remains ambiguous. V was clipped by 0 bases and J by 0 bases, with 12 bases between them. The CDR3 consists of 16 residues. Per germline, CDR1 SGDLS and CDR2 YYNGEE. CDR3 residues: CASSVVFPEYQETQYF. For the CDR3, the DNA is TGTGCCAGCAGCGTAGTTTTTCCCGAGTACCAAGAGACCCAGTACTTC.

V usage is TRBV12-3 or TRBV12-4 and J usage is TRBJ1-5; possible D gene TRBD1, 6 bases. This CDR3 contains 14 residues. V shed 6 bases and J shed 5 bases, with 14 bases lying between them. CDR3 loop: CASRPQGEDQPQHF. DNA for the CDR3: TGTGCCAGCAGACCACAGGGTGAAGATCAGCCCCAGCATTTT.

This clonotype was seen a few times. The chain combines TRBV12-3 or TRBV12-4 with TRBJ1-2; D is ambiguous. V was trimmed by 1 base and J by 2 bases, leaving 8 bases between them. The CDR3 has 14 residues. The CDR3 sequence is CASSLDRVNYGYTF. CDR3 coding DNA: TGTGCCAGCAGTTTAGACAGAGTAAACTATGGCTACACCTTC.

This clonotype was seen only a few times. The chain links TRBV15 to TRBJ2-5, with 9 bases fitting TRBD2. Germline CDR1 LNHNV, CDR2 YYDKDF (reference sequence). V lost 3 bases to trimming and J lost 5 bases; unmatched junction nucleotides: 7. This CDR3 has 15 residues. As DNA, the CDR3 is TGTGCCACCAGCAGGACCCTTGGGACTAGCGAGACCCAGTACTTC. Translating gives CATSRTLGTSETQYF.

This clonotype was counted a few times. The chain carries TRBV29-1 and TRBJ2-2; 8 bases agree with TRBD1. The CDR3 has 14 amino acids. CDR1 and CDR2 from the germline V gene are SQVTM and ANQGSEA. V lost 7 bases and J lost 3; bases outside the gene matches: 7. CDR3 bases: TGCAGCGGCCAAACAGGGGGGTACACCGGGGAGCTGTTTTTT. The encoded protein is CSGQTGGYTGELFF.